This T cell receptor beta chain is from a study of vaccination and CD4 T cells after COVID-19 (dated by TCRdb to 2021 to 2024). Context from the whole study: SARS-CoV-2 positivity had been established in the convalescent patients by nasal swab PCR, and mild disease was recorded in roughly ten of these patients and severe disease in one. The convalescent cohort comprised six males and four females, including two Hispanic individuals, seven Caucasians, two Asians and one multiracial person. Participants received two doses of either the Pfizer-BioNTech BNT162b2 vaccine (n=8) or the Moderna mRNA-1273 vaccine (n=2). Post-COVID blood samples were collected from convalescent patients a median of around 96 days after diagnosis, with a range of about 30 to 161 days. The time from the second vaccine dose to post-vaccine blood sampling had a median of approximately 72 days and ranged from roughly 12 to 250 days. Overlapping spike peptide pools from SARS-CoV-2 and from the common cold coronaviruses HCoV-NL63, HCoV-OC43 and HCoV-229E were used as culture stimuli. As controls, cultures received a CEFX viral epitope pool (the positive control), an HIV-1 Nef peptide pool (the negative control), or no peptide at all. The spike-specific CD4+ TCR repertoire was compared before and after mRNA vaccination in ten to eleven COVID-19 convalescent patients and a handful of infection-naive healthy vaccine recipients.

V and J lose 11 bases and 4 bases, and a span of 17 bases separates them. Taken from the germline V gene, the CDR1 and CDR2 loops are MNHEY and SVGEGT. Taken from cysteine to phenylalanine, the CDR3 has 13 residues. The sequence is cut down to CDR3 DNA, 39 bases in frame from base 1. The treatment or condition label of this sample denotes: roughly 10-day PBMC culture with coronavirus spike peptide pools or control peptides (ViraFEST assay). The ViraFEST assay, used in the study, expanded antigen-specific T cells with peptide pools and then identified the expanded clonotypes through TCR sequencing. The convalescent patients' positive SARS-CoV-2 PCR tests fell between March and December 2020, which was before the Alpha, Beta and Delta variants emerged in the United States. About 1.8 million PBMCs per well were cultured in IMDM with about 5% human AB serum and 8 to 10 IU/ml IL-2, plus 10 ug/ml peptide pools. Half of the culture medium was replaced with fresh IL-2-containing medium on days 3 and 7. After approximately eleven days of culture, CD4+ T cells were isolated by negative selection with the EasySep CD4+ T cell isolation kit. Ficoll-Paque Plus gradient centrifugation was used to isolate PBMCs from whole blood, and the isolated PBMCs were then either used fresh or cryopreserved at -140C. Each culture condition was generally run in triplicate wells.

Results and caveats for the whole study, not just this receptor: An increase in the median number of SARS-CoV-2-reactive clonotypes from approximately 20 after infection to 38 after vaccination was observed, but the change was not found to be significant. The study included relatively few convalescent patients and did not analyze early timepoints after natural infection. In convalescent patients, a median roughly 87% of post-vaccine SARS-CoV-2-reactive clones were detected only after vaccination, and vaccine-specific priming was suggested by this finding. Nearly all vaccine-specific clones in convalescent patients (304 of 307) were mono-reactive for SARS-CoV-2 spike rather than cross-reactive with common cold coronaviruses.

Libraries came from PCR. TCR sequencing of DNA from cultured CD4+ T cells used the Oncomine TCR Beta short-read assay at the Johns Hopkins FTIC core. The QIAamp micro DNA kit was used to extract genomic DNA from the cultured CD4+ T cells. Oncomine TCR Beta libraries from cultured CD4+ T cells were pooled using unique dual indexes and sequenced on an Illumina iSeq 100. In the authors' own workflow: Non-productive sequences were removed, and CDR3s that did not start with C, did not end with F or W, or were shorter than 7 amino acids were discarded. Antigen-specific clonotypes were identified with the MANAFEST web application by comparing peptide-stimulated wells with reference and other culture wells. For a clone to be called positive, the clone needed an FDR below 0.05, an odds ratio above 5, and a productive frequency above 0.1% in at least two of three replicate wells. A clonotype counted as cross-reactive if it showed significant expansion both in the SARS-CoV-2 spike wells and in at least one common cold coronavirus spike condition. CDR3 homology was assessed with Levenshtein distances (stringdist) and unrooted phylogenetic trees (ape) in R version 3.6.1. TCRdb handled the public reads itself, with Q25 trimming in fastp and clone calling in MiXCR, and kept productive beta chains. All rows with the same CDR3 protein become a single entry with the most common DNA and genes. The authors' filters were not applied to this entry. This sample lists roughly 10,000 distinct CDR3 sequences; roughly 50% were detected once. Jointly, the top ten make up 7.5% to 8% of the sample.

The sample holds a few counts of this clonotype. The antigen it recognizes is unknown. No base quality information exists; no much larger clone differs at one position. The clonotype comes from a human donor who had recovered from COVID-19. Sequenced input: CD4+ T cells from blood, cultured in vitro. The chain is encoded by TRBV6-2 or TRBV6-3 joined to TRBJ1-1, with the D segment identity uncertain. CDR3 reads: CALNRGSGTEAFF. The sequence in DNA is TGTGCCCTCAACCGGGGAAGTGGCACTGAAGCTTTCTTT.